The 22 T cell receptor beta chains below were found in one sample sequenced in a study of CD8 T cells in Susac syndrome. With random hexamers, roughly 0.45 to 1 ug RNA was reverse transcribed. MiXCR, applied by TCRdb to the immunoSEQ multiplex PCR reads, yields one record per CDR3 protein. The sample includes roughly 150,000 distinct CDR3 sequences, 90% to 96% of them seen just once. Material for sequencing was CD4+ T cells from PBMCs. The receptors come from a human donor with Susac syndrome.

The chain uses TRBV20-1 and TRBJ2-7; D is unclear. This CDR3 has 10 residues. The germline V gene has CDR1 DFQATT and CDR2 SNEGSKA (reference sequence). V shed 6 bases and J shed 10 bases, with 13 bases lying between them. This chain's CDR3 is CSALDRYQYF. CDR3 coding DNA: TGCAGTGCGCTAGACCGTTACCAGTACTTC.

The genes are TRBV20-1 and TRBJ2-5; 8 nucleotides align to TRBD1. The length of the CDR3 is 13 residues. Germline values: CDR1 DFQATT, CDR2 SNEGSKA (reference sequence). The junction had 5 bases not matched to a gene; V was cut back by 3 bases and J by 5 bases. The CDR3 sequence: CSARKTGEETQYF. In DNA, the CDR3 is TGCAGTGCTAGGAAGACAGGGGAGGAGACCCAGTACTTC.

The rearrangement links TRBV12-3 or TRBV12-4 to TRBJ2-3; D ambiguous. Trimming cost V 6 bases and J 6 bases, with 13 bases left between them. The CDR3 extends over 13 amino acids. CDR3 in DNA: TGTGCCAGCAGCGTGAATAGTTATGATACGCAGTATTTT. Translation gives CASSVNSYDTQYF.

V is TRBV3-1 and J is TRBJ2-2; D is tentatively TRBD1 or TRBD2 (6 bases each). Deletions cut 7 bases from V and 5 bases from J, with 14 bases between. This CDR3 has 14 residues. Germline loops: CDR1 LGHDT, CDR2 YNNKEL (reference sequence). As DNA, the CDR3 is TGTGCCAGCACCCGGGGGCAGGGGACCGGGGAGCTGTTTTTT. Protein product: CASTRGQGTGELFF.

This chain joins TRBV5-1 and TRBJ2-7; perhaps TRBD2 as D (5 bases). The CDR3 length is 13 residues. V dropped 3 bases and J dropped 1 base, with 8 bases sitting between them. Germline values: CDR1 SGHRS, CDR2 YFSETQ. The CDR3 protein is CASSSRTSYEQYF. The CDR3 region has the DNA TGCGCCAGCAGCTCGCGGACTTCCTACGAGCAGTACTTC.

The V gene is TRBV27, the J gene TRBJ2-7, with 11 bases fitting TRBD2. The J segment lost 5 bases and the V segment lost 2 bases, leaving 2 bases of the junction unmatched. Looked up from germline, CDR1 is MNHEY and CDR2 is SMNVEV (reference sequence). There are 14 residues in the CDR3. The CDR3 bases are TGTGCCAGCAGTTTAACTAGCGGGAGTCACGAGCAGTACTTC. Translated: CASSLTSGSHEQYF.

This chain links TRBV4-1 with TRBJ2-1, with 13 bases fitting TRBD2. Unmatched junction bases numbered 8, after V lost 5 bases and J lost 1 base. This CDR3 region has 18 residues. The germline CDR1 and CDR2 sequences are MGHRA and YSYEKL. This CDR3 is CASSTPGLAGRSYNEQFF. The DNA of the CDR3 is TGCGCCAGCAGCACACCGGGACTAGCGGGACGGTCCTACAATGAGCAGTTCTTC.

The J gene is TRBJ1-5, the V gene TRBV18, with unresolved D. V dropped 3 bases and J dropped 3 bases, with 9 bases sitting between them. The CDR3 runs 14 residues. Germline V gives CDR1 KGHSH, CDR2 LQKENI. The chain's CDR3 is CASSPVRTNQPQHF. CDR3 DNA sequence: TGTGCCAGCTCACCTGTTAGGACCAATCAGCCCCAGCATTTT.

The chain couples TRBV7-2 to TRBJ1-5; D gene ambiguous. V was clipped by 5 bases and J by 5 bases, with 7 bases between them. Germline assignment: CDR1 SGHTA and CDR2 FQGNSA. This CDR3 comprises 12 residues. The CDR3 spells CASSPAHQPQHF. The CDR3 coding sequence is TGTGCCAGCAGCCCCGCACATCAGCCCCAGCATTTT.

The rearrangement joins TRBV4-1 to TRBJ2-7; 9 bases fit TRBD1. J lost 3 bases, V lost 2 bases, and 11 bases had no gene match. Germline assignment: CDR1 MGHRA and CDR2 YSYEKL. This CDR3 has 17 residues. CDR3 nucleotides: TGCGCCAGCAGCCAATCTTCATGGGGGACAGGGTACTACGAGCAGTACTTC. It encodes CASSQSSWGTGYYEQYF.

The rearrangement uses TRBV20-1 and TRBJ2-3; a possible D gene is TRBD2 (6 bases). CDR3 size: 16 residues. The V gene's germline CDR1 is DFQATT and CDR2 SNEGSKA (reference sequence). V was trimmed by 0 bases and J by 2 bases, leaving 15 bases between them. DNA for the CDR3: TGCAGTGCTAGAGATAACGGGAGAGGATTCACAGATACGCAGTATTTT. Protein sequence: CSARDNGRGFTDTQYF.

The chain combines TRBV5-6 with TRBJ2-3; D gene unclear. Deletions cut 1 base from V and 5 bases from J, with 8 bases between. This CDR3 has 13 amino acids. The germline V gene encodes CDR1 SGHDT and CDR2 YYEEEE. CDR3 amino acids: CASSLKGIDTQYF. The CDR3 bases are TGTGCCAGCAGCTTGAAGGGAATAGATACGCAGTATTTT.

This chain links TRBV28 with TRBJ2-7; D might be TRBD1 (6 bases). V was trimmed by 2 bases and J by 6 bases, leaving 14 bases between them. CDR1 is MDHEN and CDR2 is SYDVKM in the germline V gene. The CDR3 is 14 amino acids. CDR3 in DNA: TGTGCCAGCAGTTTACCCGTGACAGGCCGCGAGCAGTACTTC. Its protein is CASSLPVTGREQYF.

CDR3 DNA: TGCGCCAGCAGCTTGGCCCCTACAGGACTCCGGGAGACCCAGTACTTC. It yields the protein CASSLAPTGLRETQYF. The chain combines TRBV5-1 with TRBJ2-5, with D perhaps assigned TRBD1 or TRBD2 (5 bases each). V was trimmed by 0 bases and J by 5 bases, leaving 17 bases between them. Germline V gene sequence: CDR1 SGHRS, CDR2 YFSETQ. This CDR3 comprises 16 residues. Full variable domain (missing parts from reference TRBV5-1 and TRBJ2-5): KAGVTQTPRYLIKTRGQQVTLSCSPISGHRSVSWYQQTPGQGLQFLFEYFSETQRNKGNFPGRFSGRQFSNSRSEMNVSTLELGDSALYLCASSLAPTGLRETQYFGPGTRLLVL.

This CDR3 reads CASKPRTGISGANVLTF. The CDR3 bases are TGTGCCAGTAAGCCCCGGACGGGAATCTCTGGGGCCAACGTCCTGACTTTC. The rearrangement joins TRBV19 to TRBJ2-6, with D possibly being TRBD2 (5 bases). Trimming removed 7 bases at V and 0 bases at J, with 16 bases between. Per germline, CDR1 LNHDA and CDR2 SQIVND (reference sequence). The CDR3 is 17 amino acids.

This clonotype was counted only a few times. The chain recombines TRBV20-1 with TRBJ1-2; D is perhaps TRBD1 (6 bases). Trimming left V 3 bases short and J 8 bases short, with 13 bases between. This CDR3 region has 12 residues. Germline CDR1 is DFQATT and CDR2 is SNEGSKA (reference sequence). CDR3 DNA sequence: TGCAGTGCTAGGGACCAGGGGTACGGCTACACCTTC. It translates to CSARDQGYGYTF.

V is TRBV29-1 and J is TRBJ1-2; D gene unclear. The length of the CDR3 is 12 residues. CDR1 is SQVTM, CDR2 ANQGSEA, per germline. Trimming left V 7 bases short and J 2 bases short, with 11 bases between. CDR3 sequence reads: CSARTVNYGYTF. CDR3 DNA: TGCAGCGCCCGGACGGTCAACTATGGCTACACCTTC.

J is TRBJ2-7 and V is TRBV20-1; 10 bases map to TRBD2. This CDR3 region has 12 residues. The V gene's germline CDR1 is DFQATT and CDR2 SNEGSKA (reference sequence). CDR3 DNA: TGCGTCTGGACTAGCGGCCCTGGCGAGCAGTACTTC. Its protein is CVWTSGPGEQYF.

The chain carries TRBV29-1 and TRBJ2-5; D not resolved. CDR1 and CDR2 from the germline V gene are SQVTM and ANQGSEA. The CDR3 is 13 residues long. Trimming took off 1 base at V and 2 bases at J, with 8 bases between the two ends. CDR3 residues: CSVEGRFQETQYF. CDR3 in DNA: TGCAGCGTTGAAGGGCGGTTTCAAGAGACCCAGTACTTC.

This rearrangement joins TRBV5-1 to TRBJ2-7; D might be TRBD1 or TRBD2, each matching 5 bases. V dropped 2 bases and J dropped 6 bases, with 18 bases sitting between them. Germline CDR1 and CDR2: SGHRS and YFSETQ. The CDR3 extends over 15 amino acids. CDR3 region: CASSFSPVRGSEQYF. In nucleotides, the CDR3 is TGCGCCAGCAGCTTCTCCCCGGTGAGGGGTAGCGAGCAGTACTTC.

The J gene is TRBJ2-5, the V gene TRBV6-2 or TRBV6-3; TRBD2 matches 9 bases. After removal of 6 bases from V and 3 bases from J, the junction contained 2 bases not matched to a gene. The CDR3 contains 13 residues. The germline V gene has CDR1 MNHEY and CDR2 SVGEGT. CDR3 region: CASRTSGKETQYF. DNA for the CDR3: TGTGCCAGCAGGACTAGCGGCAAAGAGACCCAGTACTTC.

The CDR3: CASSQVAPNTIYF. The CDR3 bases are TGTGCCAGCAGCCAAGTAGCCCCAAACACCATATATTTT. V usage is TRBV3-1 and J usage is TRBJ1-3; D is unresolved. The V gene's germline CDR1 is LGHDT and CDR2 YNNKEL (reference sequence). The CDR3 totals 13 residues. V was pared by 1 base and J by 6 bases, with 7 bases between. The variable domain in full, completed from reference TRBV3-1 and TRBJ1-3, reads DTAVSQTPKYLVTQMGNDKSIKCEQNLGHDTMYWYKQDSKKFLKIMFSYNNKELIINETVPNRFSPKSPDKAHLNLHINSLELGDSAVYFCASSQVAPNTIYFGEGSWLTVV.